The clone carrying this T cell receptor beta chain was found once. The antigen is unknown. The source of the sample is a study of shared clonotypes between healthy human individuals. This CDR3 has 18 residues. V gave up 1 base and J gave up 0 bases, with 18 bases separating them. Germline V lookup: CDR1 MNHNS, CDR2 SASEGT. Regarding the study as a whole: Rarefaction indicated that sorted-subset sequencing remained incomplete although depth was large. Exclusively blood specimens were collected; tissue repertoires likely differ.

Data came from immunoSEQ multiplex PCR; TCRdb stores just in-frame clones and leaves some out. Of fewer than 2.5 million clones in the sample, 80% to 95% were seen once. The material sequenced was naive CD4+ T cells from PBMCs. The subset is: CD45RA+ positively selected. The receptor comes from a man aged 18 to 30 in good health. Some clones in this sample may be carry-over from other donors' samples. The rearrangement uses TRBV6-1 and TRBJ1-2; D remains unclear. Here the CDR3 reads CASSEVVQGSIANYGYTF. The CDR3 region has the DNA TGTGCCAGCAGTGAAGTGGTGCAAGGGTCCATAGCTAACTATGGCTACACCTTC.